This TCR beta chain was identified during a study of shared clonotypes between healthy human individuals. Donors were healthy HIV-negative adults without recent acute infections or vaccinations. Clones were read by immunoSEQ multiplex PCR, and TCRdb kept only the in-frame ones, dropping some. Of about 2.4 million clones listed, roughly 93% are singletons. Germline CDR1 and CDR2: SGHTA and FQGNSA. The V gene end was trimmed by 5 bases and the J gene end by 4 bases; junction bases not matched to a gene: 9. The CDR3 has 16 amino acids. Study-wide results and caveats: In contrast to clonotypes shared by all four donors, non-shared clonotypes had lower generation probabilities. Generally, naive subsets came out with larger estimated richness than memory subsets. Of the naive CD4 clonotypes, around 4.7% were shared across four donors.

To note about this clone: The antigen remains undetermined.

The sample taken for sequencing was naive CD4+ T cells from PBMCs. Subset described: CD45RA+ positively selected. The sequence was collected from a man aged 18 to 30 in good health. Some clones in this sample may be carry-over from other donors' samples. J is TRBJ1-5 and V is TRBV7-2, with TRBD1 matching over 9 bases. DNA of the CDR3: TGTGCCAGCAGCCGGGACAGGGTGAGGGGAAATCAGCCCCAGCATTTT. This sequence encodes CASSRDRVRGNQPQHF.